The rows below give T cell receptor beta chains drawn from one sample of a study of shared T cell receptors in the human thymus. Clones were sequenced by immunoSEQ multiplex PCR, and TCRdb holds only the in-frame ones, with some missing. The sample yields approximately 580,000 clones, 78% seen once. This same sample was also taken into another study, of human thymus T cells.

The sequencing input was thymocytes. These receptors were obtained from a boy less than two years old with a congenital heart defect. Each CDR3 is given with its conserved first and last residue. The D gene is left open where the match is weak. Where a row states a size, it is once, few, many or the class of an expanded clone; other rows omit it.

d_call | clone_size | j_call | v_call | cdr3_aa | cdr3_nt
. | . | TRBJ1-4 | TRBV2 | CASTPFRATNEKLFF | TGTGCCAGCACACCCTTCAGGGCTACTAATGAAAAACTGTTTTTT
TRBD1 | . | TRBJ2-7 | TRBV4-3 | CASSPAYGQGEINEQYF | TGCGCCAGCAGCCCCGCATACGGGCAGGGGGAAATCAACGAGCAGTACTTC
TRBD2 | . | TRBJ2-2 | TRBV5-1 | CASSPGLAGGELFF | TGCGCCAGCAGCCCGGGACTAGCGGGCGGGGAGCTGTTTTTT
. | . | TRBJ1-1 | TRBV15 | CATSRGHRHTNTEAFF | TGTGCCACCAGCAGGGGACACCGCCATACGAACACTGAAGCTTTCTTT
. | . | TRBJ2-5 | TRBV29-1 | CSHQARENQETQYF | TGCAGCCACCAGGCCAGGGAAAACCAAGAGACCCAGTACTTC
. | . | TRBJ2-7 | TRBV4-1 | CASSQDERPSQPYEQYF | TGCGCCAGCAGCCAAGATGAGAGGCCGAGCCAACCCTACGAGCAGTACTTC
. | . | TRBJ2-7 | TRBV4-2 | CASSQDLFGSPHEQYF | TGTGCCAGCAGCCAAGATCTGTTTGGCAGTCCCCACGAGCAGTACTTC
TRBD1 | . | TRBJ2-2 | TRBV13 | CAITDRGNTGELFF | TGTGCCATTACGGACAGGGGGAACACCGGGGAGCTGTTTTTT
. | . | TRBJ2-1 | TRBV7-6 | CASSLRGQQFF | TGTGCCAGCAGCTTGAGAGGGCAGCAGTTCTTC
. | few | TRBJ1-2 | TRBV5-3 | CARSLCGDYGYTF | TGTGCCAGAAGCTTGTGCGGTGACTATGGCTACACCTTC
. | . | TRBJ2-3 | TRBV5-6 | CASSLDRGWGTNVLDTQYF | TGTGCCAGCAGCTTGGATCGGGGATGGGGAACCAACGTGCTAGATACGCAGTATTTT
TRBD2 | . | TRBJ2-3 | TRBV29-1 | CSVPGLAGPTDSTDTQYF | TGCAGCGTTCCCGGACTAGCGGGACCAACAGATAGCACAGATACGCAGTATTTT
TRBD2 | . | TRBJ2-2 | TRBV5-1 | CASSLGNAGDDTGELFF | TGCGCCAGCAGCTTGGGTAATGCGGGAGATGACACCGGGGAGCTGTTTTTT
. | . | TRBJ1-4 | TRBV5-6 | CASSLEGRSEKLFF | TGTGCCAGCAGCTTGGAAGGGAGGAGTGAAAAACTGTTTTTT
TRBD2 | . | TRBJ2-7 | TRBV28 | CASSSNGRPYEQYF | TGTGCCAGCAGTTCTAACGGGAGGCCGTACGAGCAGTACTTC
. | . | TRBJ2-2 | TRBV4-3 | CASSPTRQGGMRDTGELFF | TGCGCCAGCAGCCCCACTCGACAGGGCGGGATGAGGGACACCGGGGAGCTGTTTTTT
. | . | TRBJ2-1 | TRBV30 | CAWRNDWGRIMNEQFF | TGTGCCTGGAGGAATGATTGGGGCCGGATTATGAATGAGCAGTTCTTC
TRBD1 | . | TRBJ1-5 | TRBV27 | CASSPQGARSQPQHF | TGTGCCAGCAGTCCACAGGGGGCGAGGTCCCAGCCCCAGCATTTT
. | few | TRBJ2-7 | TRBV4-3 | CASSQDRGPPSSYEQYF | TGCGCCAGCAGCCAAGACCGGGGTCCTCCTAGTTCCTACGAGCAGTACTTC
TRBD1 | . | TRBJ2-7 | TRBV10-3 | CAITGDRGNEQYF | TGTGCCATCACAGGGGACAGGGGGAATGAGCAGTACTTC
TRBD1 | . | TRBJ2-4 | TRBV27 | CASSPGQGYSKNIQYF | TGTGCCAGCAGTCCCGGACAGGGGTATTCCAAAAACATTCAGTACTTC
. | once | TRBJ2-7 | TRBV2 | CASSEPGDRFF | TGTGCCAGCAGTGAGCCCGGCGACAGGTTCTTC
. | . | TRBJ2-5 | TRBV28 | CASSPRQAVETQYF | TGTGCCAGCAGTCCTAGACAGGCGGTAGAGACCCAGTACTTC
. | . | TRBJ2-7 | TRBV5-4 | CASSPPGPGYYEQYF | TGTGCCAGCAGCCCACCGGGTCCAGGGTACTACGAGCAGTACTTC
. | once | TRBJ2-5 | TRBV30 | CAWVASAHHLPTQYF | TGTGCCTGGGTGGCTAGCGCGCACCACCTCCCGACCCAGTACTTC
. | . | TRBJ1-2 | TRBV28 | CASSLSVRVLNYGYTF | TGTGCCAGCAGTTTATCAGTCAGGGTCCTTAACTATGGCTACACCTTC
TRBD2 | . | TRBJ2-7 | TRBV5-6 | CASSSSGLAGGSEQYF | TGTGCCAGCAGCTCCTCGGGACTAGCGGGAGGGAGCGAGCAGTACTTC
TRBD1 | . | TRBJ1-2 | TRBV15 | CATSKVVGQYGYTF | TGTGCCACCAGCAAGGTGGTGGGACAGTATGGCTACACCTTC
TRBD2 | . | TRBJ2-7 | TRBV10-3 | CAISEPLAGGSYEQYF | TGTGCCATCAGTGAGCCCCTAGCGGGAGGATCCTACGAGCAGTACTTC
. | few | TRBJ2-1 | TRBV28 | CASSPTASGTDNEQFF | TGTGCCAGCAGTCCAACTGCATCCGGGACTGACAATGAGCAGTTCTTC
. | few | TRBJ2-1 | TRBV4-3 | CASSPEMGVYNEQFF | TGCGCCAGCAGCCCAGAGATGGGCGTATACAATGAGCAGTTCTTC
. | . | TRBJ2-7 | TRBV4-3 | CASSQVVRRPSYEQYF | TGCGCCAGCAGCCAAGTCGTGAGGCGGCCCTCCTACGAGCAGTACTTC
. | . | TRBJ1-4 | TRBV7-8 | CASSRGRGRLGEKLFF | TGTGCCAGCAGCCGCGGACGAGGGCGTTTGGGTGAAAAACTGTTTTTT
. | . | TRBJ2-2 | TRBV9 | CASSTGTPPDGELFF | TGTGCCAGCAGCACAGGGACCCCGCCGGACGGGGAGCTGTTTTTT
TRBD1 | few | TRBJ2-7 | TRBV5-1 | CASSPGTEPPYEQYF | TGCGCCAGCAGCCCGGGGACAGAACCCCCCTACGAGCAGTACTTC
. | . | TRBJ1-1 | TRBV29-1 | CSVEDQNLTEAFF | TGCAGCGTTGAAGATCAGAACCTGACTGAAGCTTTCTTT
. | . | TRBJ1-2 | TRBV11-2 | CASSLPKRQDYGYTF | TGTGCCAGCAGCTTACCCAAAAGACAGGACTATGGCTACACCTTC
TRBD1 | . | TRBJ2-7 | TRBV6-5 | CASSYSGTGTYEQYF | TGTGCCAGCAGTTACTCCGGGACAGGAACCTACGAGCAGTACTTC
. | few | TRBJ2-5 | TRBV7-6 | CASSFRGETQYF | TGTGCCAGCAGCTTTAGGGGAGAGACCCAGTACTTC
. | few | TRBJ2-1 | TRBV11-3 | CASSPGGRGAGYNEQFF | TGTGCCAGCAGCCCAGGGGGGCGGGGGGCCGGCTACAATGAGCAGTTCTTC
TRBD1 | . | TRBJ2-1 | TRBV4-3 | CASSQRTGQLIPYNEQFF | TGCGCCAGCAGCCAAAGGACAGGTCAGCTCATCCCCTACAATGAGCAGTTCTTC
TRBD1 | . | TRBJ2-7 | TRBV13 | CASSTLTGVGYEQYF | TGTGCCAGCAGCACCCTGACAGGGGTTGGCTACGAGCAGTACTTC
TRBD1 | . | TRBJ2-5 | TRBV19 | CASSVGQGARETQYF | TGTGCCAGTAGTGTAGGACAGGGGGCTCGGGAGACCCAGTACTTC
. | . | TRBJ2-7 | TRBV4-1 | CASSQVAGPYEQYF | TGCGCCAGCAGCCAAGTGGCAGGGCCCTACGAGCAGTACTTC
TRBD1 | . | TRBJ2-1 | TRBV27 | CASSLLGTGEQFF | TGTGCCAGCAGTTTATTAGGGACAGGTGAGCAGTTCTTC
. | few | TRBJ1-4 | TRBV19 | CASSMGDRGEKLFF | TGTGCCAGTAGTATGGGCGACCGCGGGGAAAAACTGTTTTTT
. | . | TRBJ1-4 | TRBV2 | CASRGHEEKLFF | TGTGCCAGCAGGGGACACGAAGAAAAACTGTTTTTT
. | . | TRBJ1-5 | TRBV10-2 | CASSSPREAGQPQHF | TGCGCCAGCAGCTCACCCAGGGAGGCGGGTCAGCCCCAGCATTTT
. | . | TRBJ1-4 | TRBV14 | CATPRGALNEKLFF | TGTGCCACCCCCCGTGGAGCCTTAAATGAAAAACTGTTTTTT
. | . | TRBJ2-1 | TRBV25-1 | CASSATRRGPYNEQFF | TGTGCCAGCAGCGCGACTAGGCGCGGTCCCTACAATGAGCAGTTCTTC
. | . | TRBJ2-7 | TRBV7-2 | CASSLGGLAYEQYF | TGTGCCAGCAGCTTAGGGGGACTCGCCTACGAGCAGTACTTC
. | . | TRBJ1-3 | TRBV30 | CAWRYRVWGSGNTIYF | TGTGCCTGGAGATACAGGGTGTGGGGCTCTGGAAACACCATATATTTT
TRBD2 | once | TRBJ2-7 | TRBV18 | CASSPRTSGLYEQYF | TGTGCCAGCTCACCAAGGACTAGCGGTCTCTACGAGCAGTACTTC
. | . | TRBJ2-2 | TRBV5-1 | CASSLGGLNTGELFF | TGCGCCAGCAGCTTGGGAGGCCTGAACACCGGGGAGCTGTTTTTT
TRBD1 | . | TRBJ2-7 | TRBV19 | CASSIGGPGQFTHRSYEQYF | TGTGCCAGTAGTATTGGGGGTCCGGGACAGTTTACCCACCGCTCCTACGAGCAGTACTTC
. | . | TRBJ2-7 | TRBV25-1 | CASGPGVGDEQYF | TGTGCCAGCGGGCCGGGGGTGGGCGACGAGCAGTACTTC